This T cell receptor beta chain came from a study of blood T cells in healthy people across ages. Whole-study context: Capture via template switching afforded approximately one barcoded beta molecule per two T cells.

With a J-beta primer mix and a sample-barcoded 5' primer, a second PCR ran about 6 to 11 cycles. TCRdb used MiXCR to reprocess the 5' RACE reads, holding one entry per CDR3 protein. The data show 1.8 million or so distinct CDR3 sequences, 35% to 50% seen once. The trim removed 5 bases at V and 10 bases at J, leaving 6 bases unmatched. Per germline, CDR1 SGHVS and CDR2 FQNEAQ. The CDR3 loop spans 13 amino acids. Study outcomes and limitations: Greater diversity and more naive CD4+ cells were seen in long-lived donors than in aged donors. While age rose, TCR beta diversity per million T cells dropped in a roughly linear way.

The sample holds a few counts of this clonotype. Its antigen is not identified. Researchers report isolating at least 6 million PBMCs per sample. The source material was blood. This TCR was recovered from a human donor in good health. J is TRBJ2-1 and V is TRBV7-8, with TRBD2 identical over 9 bases. CDR3 sequence: CASSRRLAEEQFF. DNA for the CDR3: TGTGCCAGCAGCCGACGACTAGCGGAGGAGCAGTTCTTC.